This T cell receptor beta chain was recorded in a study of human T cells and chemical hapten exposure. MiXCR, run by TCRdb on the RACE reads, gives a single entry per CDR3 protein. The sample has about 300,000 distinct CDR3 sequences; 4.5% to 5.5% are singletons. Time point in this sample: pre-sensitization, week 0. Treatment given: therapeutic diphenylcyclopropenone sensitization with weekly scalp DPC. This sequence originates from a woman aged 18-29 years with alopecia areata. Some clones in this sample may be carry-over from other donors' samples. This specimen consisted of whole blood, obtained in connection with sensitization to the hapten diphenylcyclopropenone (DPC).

The CDR3 protein is CASSNPGDKNIQYF. The CDR3 DNA reads as TGTGCCAGTAGTAATCCAGGGGACAAAAACATTCAGTACTTC. V gene TRBV19 combines with J gene TRBJ2-4, with D tentatively TRBD1 (6 bases). Trimming left V 4 bases short and J 3 bases short, with 10 bases between. Germline CDR1 reads LNHDA; CDR2 reads SQIVND (reference sequence). CDR3 length: 14 amino acids.